One and the same sample provided the 3 T cell receptor beta chains below, sequenced in a study of CD8 T cells in Susac syndrome (dated by TCRdb to the late 2010s). To prepare the library, the immunoSEQ multiplex PCR assay was applied. RNA was extracted with the RNeasy kit and roughly 0.45 to 1 ug was reverse transcribed using random hexamers. The raw public data were reprocessed by TCRdb itself: fastp quality trimming at Q25, MiXCR clonotype calling, in-frame beta chains only. Rows with a matching CDR3 protein are joined into one entry that keeps the most common DNA and genes. The sample contains tens of thousands of distinct CDR3 sequences, roughly 92% of them found a single time. The ten largest clones represent around 0.45% of the sample. The material sequenced was CD8+ T cells from PBMCs. The receptor source for this set is a human donor with Susac syndrome.

The rearrangement uses TRBV5-6 and TRBJ2-5, with 9 bases aligning to TRBD2. The CDR3 consists of 17 residues. V gave up 0 bases and J gave up 0 bases; unmatched junction bases: 6. Germline CDR1 and CDR2: SGHDT and YYEEEE. The CDR3 DNA follows: TGTGCCAGCAGCTTGGGATCAGCGGGAGGTTACCAAGAGACCCAGTACTTC. Encoded protein: CASSLGSAGGYQETQYF.

The CDR3 sequence is CASSLTKDTQYF. CDR3 bases: TGTGCCAGCAGCTTAACGAAAGATACGCAGTATTTT. The chain links TRBV7-2 to TRBJ2-3; D gene unclear. The germline V gene encodes CDR1 SGHTA and CDR2 FQGNSA. The V end lost 2 bases, the J end lost 5 bases, and 5 bases lay between the germline ends. This CDR3 contains 12 residues.

The rearrangement uses TRBV4-1 and TRBJ1-1, with 8 bases matching TRBD1. The CDR3 is 17 amino acids. Germline V CDR1 and CDR2: MGHRA, YSYEKL. V shed 2 bases and J 1 base; nucleotides not matched to a gene: 9. The CDR3 nucleotides read TGCGCCAGCAGCCAACCTTCAACAGGGGGGCCGAACACTGAAGCTTTCTTT. The encoded protein is CASSQPSTGGPNTEAFF.